The present T cell receptor (beta chain) was sequenced within a study of cytomegalovirus exposure and HLA in healthy donors. This CDR3 is 15 amino acids long. Germline lookup yields CDR1 SGHRS and CDR2 YFSETQ. V lost 0 bases, J lost 5 bases, and 13 bases lay in between. The PCR was carried out with 60 Vbeta primers and 13 Jbeta primers. Profiled with immunoSEQ multiplex PCR; TCRdb holds only in-frame clones, not every one. In the table there are fewer than 200,000 clones, 70% to 80% of which are singletons. In this sample, this clone turned up a few times. This receptor was identified in a female donor in good health and CMV-seronegative. Sequencing input: PBMCs. The chain has TRBV5-1 and TRBJ2-3, with a possible D match to TRBD2 (6 bases). The CDR3 is CASSLDPGVGDTQYF. CDR3 bases: TGCGCCAGCAGCTTGGATCCGGGGGTTGGAGATACGCAGTATTTT.